The 26 T cell receptor beta chains given below trace back to one sample, sequenced in a study of blood T cell repertoires in COVID-19. Produced via immunoSEQ multiplex PCR; TCRdb's table is partial and in-frame only. This table holds some 260,000 clones, over 80% found once. Sequenced sample: peripheral blood. The receptors were sampled from a woman in her 70s with COVID-19, enrolled during active disease.

This chain joins TRBV28 and TRBJ1-2; TRBD1 aligns across 7 bases. With 6 bases clipped from V and 5 bases from J, the junction kept 21 bases outside the gene matches. The CDR3 runs 18 residues. Looked up from germline, CDR1 is MDHEN and CDR2 is SYDVKM. CDR3 sequence reads: CASSRSPGQRGTLYGYTF. DNA for the CDR3: TGTGCCAGCAGCCGATCCCCGGGACAGCGGGGGACTCTGTATGGCTACACCTTC.

The V and J genes are TRBV12-3 or TRBV12-4 and TRBJ2-7; weak D call: TRBD1 (6 bases). This CDR3 is 13 amino acids long. Between the trimmed V and J ends, which lost 3 bases and 1 base, there was a span of 7 bases. CDR3 DNA: TGTGCCAGCAGTTTTAGGGGGTCCTACGAGCAGTACTTC. This sequence encodes CASSFRGSYEQYF.

This chain connects TRBV30 to TRBJ2-7, with 9 bases matching TRBD1. The germline V gene encodes CDR1 GTSNPN and CDR2 SVGIG (reference sequence). Trimming cost V 2 bases and J 3 bases; bases outside gene matches: 5. The length of the CDR3 is 14 residues. The CDR3 is CAWSTGTGNYEQYF. In DNA, the CDR3 is TGTGCCTGGAGTACCGGGACAGGGAACTACGAGCAGTACTTC.

V and J are TRBV4-2 and TRBJ2-3, with 9 positions matching TRBD2. Per germline, CDR1 LGHNA and CDR2 YNFKEQ. V shed 7 bases and J 1 base; nucleotides not matched to a gene: 6. This CDR3 comprises 15 residues. The CDR3 spells CASMGLAGRTDTQYF. The CDR3 bases are TGTGCCAGCATGGGGCTAGCGGGGCGCACAGATACGCAGTATTTT.

This clone has only a few counts. This sequence joins TRBV5-5 and TRBJ2-5; 7 positions match TRBD1. CDR1 is SGHKS, CDR2 YYEKEE, per germline (reference sequence). V lost 0 bases to trimming and J lost 4 bases; unmatched junction nucleotides: 6. CDR3 length: 15 amino acids. This chain's CDR3 is CASSLGQGVGETQYF. The CDR3 DNA follows: TGTGCCAGCAGCTTGGGGCAGGGGGTAGGAGAGACCCAGTACTTC.

The CDR3 DNA follows: TGTGCCATCAGTAAGACAGGGCAGACTGAAGCTTTCTTT. Encoded protein: CAISKTGQTEAFF. The chain carries TRBV10-3 and TRBJ1-1, with 7 bases aligning to TRBD1. This CDR3 has 13 amino acids. Trimming at V came to 5 bases and at J to 5 bases, leaving 5 bases not matched to a gene. Germline CDR1 and CDR2: ENHRY and SYGVKD.

The chain carries TRBV5-4 and TRBJ2-6, with 11 bases fitting TRBD1. This CDR3 is built from 17 residues. J lost 2 bases, V lost 2 bases, and 3 bases had no gene match. Germline loops: CDR1 SGHNT, CDR2 YYREEE (reference sequence). CDR3 DNA sequence: TGTGCCAGCAGCTTTGGGGACAGGGGGGCTGGGGCCAACGTCCTGACTTTC. Residues: CASSFGDRGAGANVLTF.

The genes are TRBV29-1 and TRBJ1-2; 8 nucleotides line up with TRBD1. From germline, CDR1 is SQVTM and CDR2 ANQGSEA. CDR3 length: 12 residues. The junction had 2 bases not matched to a gene; V was cut back by 4 bases and J by 4 bases. This CDR3 reads CSVVTGGYGYTF. DNA of the CDR3: TGCAGCGTTGTTACAGGGGGCTATGGCTACACCTTC.

This clone has only one observation. V and J are TRBV10-3 and TRBJ1-2, with TRBD1 as a possible D gene (5 bases). The CDR3 spans 12 residues. The germline V gene encodes CDR1 ENHRY and CDR2 SYGVKD. The germline V and J ends were trimmed by 7 bases and 7 bases, with 13 bases remaining between them. The CDR3 DNA reads TGTGCCATCACGGGCGAAGGGGCTGGCTACACCTTC. This codes for CAITGEGAGYTF.

V usage is TRBV19 and J usage is TRBJ1-2, with a possible D match to TRBD1 (6 bases). Between the trimmed V and J ends, which lost 0 bases and 4 bases, there was a span of 12 bases. Germline lookup yields CDR1 LNHDA and CDR2 SQIVND (reference sequence). The CDR3 loop spans 15 amino acids. CDR3 nucleotide sequence: TGTGCCAGTAGTATAGATGGACAGCAAGTCTATGGCTACACCTTC. This gives the protein CASSIDGQQVYGYTF.

This clone was seen a single time. This sequence joins TRBV9 and TRBJ2-3; 7 bases line up with TRBD2. The length of the CDR3 is 16 residues. The germline V gene encodes CDR1 SGDLS and CDR2 YYNGEE. With 3 bases clipped from V and 6 bases from J, the junction kept 13 bases outside the gene matches. For the CDR3, the DNA is TGTGCCAGCAGCGAATCTGGCGGGAGCCACACGGATACGCAGTATTTT. It yields the protein CASSESGGSHTDTQYF.

The rearrangement joins TRBV7-8 to TRBJ1-6; D is uncertain. The V and J ends lost 5 bases and 5 bases respectively, with 16 bases between them. The CDR3 runs 16 residues. From germline, CDR1 is SGHVS and CDR2 FQNEAQ. The CDR3 loop reads CASSLPPREDNSPLHF. CDR3 sequence (DNA): TGTGCCAGCAGCCTCCCCCCTCGCGAGGATAATTCACCCCTCCACTTT.

V usage is TRBV28 and J usage is TRBJ2-1; D unresolved. Germline-derived CDR1 and CDR2 are MDHEN and SYDVKM. The CDR3 totals 12 residues. V was pared by 5 bases and J by 9 bases, with 11 bases between. CDR3 DNA: TGTGCCAGCAGTCGATCATTCGGTGAGCAGTTCTTC. Protein sequence: CASSRSFGEQFF.

The chain has TRBV25-1 and TRBJ1-2; TRBD1 might be the D (6 bases). The V end lost 3 bases, the J end lost 4 bases, and 12 bases lay between the germline ends. CDR3 length: 14 amino acids. Germline lookup yields CDR1 MGHDK and CDR2 SYGVNS. The CDR3 is CASSEFQGPYGYTF. CDR3 in DNA: TGTGCCAGCAGTGAGTTCCAGGGGCCCTATGGCTACACCTTC.

The chain carries TRBV28 and TRBJ2-4; D is perhaps TRBD2 (6 bases). Looked up from germline, CDR1 is MDHEN and CDR2 is SYDVKM. V lost 6 bases and J lost 8, with 11 bases in between. The CDR3 runs to 12 residues. The DNA for the CDR3 is TGTGCCAGCAGGCCCGGGGGTGACATTCAGTACTTC. Its protein is CASRPGGDIQYF.

The chain recombines TRBV30 with TRBJ2-5, with TRBD1 identical over 7 bases. The J call could be wrong; TRBJ2-7 is a better fit for the DNA end. There are 12 residues in the CDR3. From germline, CDR1 is GTSNPN and CDR2 SVGIG (reference sequence). Here the CDR3 reads CAHDKGGHEQYF. CDR3 bases: TGTGCTCACGACAAAGGGGGCCACGAGCAGTACTTC.

With respect to this clone: Additional DNA sequences in this sample encode the identical CDR3. V gene TRBV5-1 combines with J gene TRBJ2-7; possible D gene TRBD1, 5 bases. Germline CDR1 reads SGHRS; CDR2 reads YFSETQ. Trimming removed 1 base at V and 3 bases at J, with 5 bases between. The CDR3 runs to 12 residues. DNA of the CDR3: TGCGCCAGCAGCTTGAGGGGCTACGAGCAGTACTTC. Translated, it gives CASSLRGYEQYF.

The V and J genes are TRBV24-1 and TRBJ1-1; D gene unclear. CDR1 and CDR2 from the germline V gene are KGHDR and SFDVKD. Trimming shortened V by 2 bases and J by 11 bases, and 8 bases separated the two germline ends. The CDR3 contains 11 residues. CDR3 amino acids: CATSDSREAFF. As DNA, the CDR3 is TGTGCCACCAGTGATTCGAGGGAGGCTTTCTTT.

The V call is TRBV29-1, the J call TRBJ2-7; tentative D call: TRBD2 (5 bases). The CDR3 is 13 residues long. The V and J ends lost 7 bases and 7 bases respectively, with 20 bases between them. Germline V CDR1 and CDR2: SQVTM, ANQGSEA. In DNA, the CDR3 is TGCAGCGCTCGCCACTCCAATCGGGGAGAGCAGTACTTC. Translation gives CSARHSNRGEQYF.

V is TRBV15 and J is TRBJ1-5, with 12 nucleotides matching TRBD1. Unmatched junction bases numbered 6, after V lost 3 bases and J lost 0 bases. Looked up from germline, CDR1 is LNHNV and CDR2 is YYDKDF (reference sequence). The CDR3 runs to 18 residues. The CDR3: CATSRGQGADYSNQPQHF. The CDR3, as DNA: TGTGCCACCAGCAGGGGACAGGGGGCCGATTATAGCAATCAGCCCCAGCATTTT.

The chain links TRBV7-2 to TRBJ1-1; D may be TRBD1 (5 bases). The CDR3 covers 13 residues. V was shortened by 6 bases and J by 11 bases, with 19 bases between the two germline ends. The V gene's germline CDR1 is SGHTA and CDR2 FQGNSA. Here the CDR3 reads CASSKEAGRRAFF. The CDR3 DNA follows: TGTGCCAGCAGTAAAGAGGCGGGGCGCCGGGCTTTCTTT.

The chain recombines TRBV19 with TRBJ1-5, with D perhaps TRBD1 (6 bases). The CDR3 totals 17 residues. V was trimmed by 7 bases and J by 4 bases, leaving 23 bases between them. The germline CDR1 and CDR2 sequences are LNHDA and SQIVND (reference sequence). CDR3 amino acids: CASNTSPGRGGNQPQHF. The CDR3 nucleotides read TGTGCCAGTAACACATCCCCGGGCAGGGGTGGGAATCAGCCCCAGCATTTT.

The chain has TRBV10-3 and TRBJ1-1; maybe TRBD1 (5 bases). Germline-derived CDR1 and CDR2 are ENHRY and SYGVKD. Trimming pared 4 bases from V and 3 bases from J, leaving 6 bases between. The CDR3 sequence is 12 residues long. The CDR3 region has the DNA TGTGCCATCAGTGGCAGGGACACTGAAGCTTTCTTT. This codes for CAISGRDTEAFF.

The V gene is TRBV11-2, the J gene TRBJ2-1, with TRBD2 as a possible D gene (5 bases). The CDR3 sequence is 18 residues long. The V and J ends lost 4 bases and 0 bases respectively, with 19 bases between them. CDR1 SGHAT and CDR2 FQNNGV come from the germline V gene. CDR3 bases: TGTGCCAGCAGCTCCTCCTTAGAGCGGAGTACCTCCTACAATGAGCAGTTCTTC. It is translated as CASSSSLERSTSYNEQFF.

The rearrangement joins TRBV10-1 to TRBJ1-2; 9 positions match TRBD1. Trimming removed 3 bases from V and 4 bases from J; junction bases left unmatched: 9. CDR1 and CDR2 from the germline V gene are WNHNN and SYGVQD (reference sequence). CDR3 length: 16 residues. Here the CDR3 reads CASSDKGQGHPYGYTF. The DNA of the CDR3 is TGCGCCAGCAGTGATAAGGGACAGGGTCACCCCTATGGCTACACCTTC.

This rearrangement joins TRBV30 to TRBJ2-7, with a weak D call TRBD1 (6 bases). The germline CDR1 and CDR2 sequences are GTSNPN and SVGIG (reference sequence). The CDR3 length is 16 residues. Trimming cost V 1 base and J 0 bases, with 16 bases left between them. CDR3 DNA sequence: TGTGCCTGGAGTGCCTTTCGGACAGTCTACTCCTACGAGCAGTACTTC. Translation: CAWSAFRTVYSYEQYF.